This TCR beta chain was identified during a study of blood T cell repertoires in COVID-19. Under the authors' procedure: Estimates of nucleated cell counts were drawn from the amplification of reference gene primers. The repertoire was sequenced with immunoSEQ multiplex PCR; TCRdb's copy has only in-frame clones and lacks some. Clonal size and the V and J genes are those of that table, whereas D and trimming came from the DNA. Among about 49,000 clones listed, around 86% were seen once. Trimming cost V 5 bases and J 4 bases; bases outside gene matches: 9. The germline V gene has CDR1 SGHTA and CDR2 FQGNSA. The CDR3 extends over 16 amino acids.

The chain uses TRBV7-2 and TRBJ2-4, with 9 bases aligning to TRBD1. Input material: peripheral blood. The sequence derives from a woman at least 80 years old with COVID-19, enrolled during active disease. CDR3 in amino acids: CASSPNPTGGKNIQYF. The CDR3 bases are TGTGCCAGCAGCCCGAACCCGACAGGGGGGAAAAACATTCAGTACTTC.